The rows below give T cell receptor beta chains drawn from one sample of a study of cytomegalovirus exposure and HLA in healthy donors. Sequenced by immunoSEQ multiplex PCR; TCRdb stores in-frame clones only, minus some. The repertoire consists of about 130,000 clones, with just under 85% occurring once and the leading ten covering just under 30%. Sequencing was done on a sample of PBMCs. The receptors derive from a young man in good health and CMV-seropositive. The CDR3 runs from the conserved cysteine through the conserved F or W. The D gene is left open where the match is weak. Where a row states a size, it is once, few, many or the class of an expanded clone; other rows omit it.

j_gene: TRBJ2-1; abundance: -; d_gene: -; v_gene: TRBV5-1; CDR3aa: CASSLGGAYNEQFF; CDR3nt: TGCGCCAGCAGCTTAGGAGGCGCCTACAATGAGCAGTTCTTC
j_gene: TRBJ2-3; abundance: -; d_gene: -; v_gene: TRBV19; CDR3aa: CASSMVGLTDTQYF; CDR3nt: TGTGCCAGTAGTATGGTCGGTCTCACAGATACGCAGTATTTT
j_gene: TRBJ1-1; abundance: -; d_gene: TRBD1; v_gene: TRBV27; CDR3aa: CASSSTGLGTEAFF; CDR3nt: TGTGCCAGCAGTTCGACAGGGTTGGGCACTGAAGCTTTCTTT
j_gene: TRBJ1-2; abundance: -; d_gene: -; v_gene: TRBV6-6; CDR3aa: CASSDTGSDYGYTF; CDR3nt: TGTGCCAGCAGTGACACGGGGTCGGACTATGGCTACACCTTC
j_gene: TRBJ2-7; abundance: -; d_gene: -; v_gene: TRBV19; CDR3aa: CASSNIAQGQAHEQYF; CDR3nt: TGTGCCAGTAGTAATATAGCCCAGGGGCAGGCCCACGAGCAGTACTTC
j_gene: TRBJ1-2; abundance: -; d_gene: TRBD1; v_gene: TRBV6-6; CDR3aa: CASSYTGAWGYTF; CDR3nt: TGTGCCAGCAGTTACACAGGGGCGTGGGGCTACACCTTC
j_gene: TRBJ1-2; abundance: -; d_gene: TRBD1; v_gene: TRBV2; CDR3aa: CASVRDRGGGYTF; CDR3nt: TGTGCCAGCGTCCGGGACAGGGGGGGAGGCTACACCTTC
j_gene: TRBJ1-5; abundance: -; d_gene: -; v_gene: TRBV4-1; CDR3aa: CASSQDFRGGANQPQHF; CDR3nt: TGCGCCAGCAGCCAAGATTTTCGGGGGGGCGCCAATCAGCCCCAGCATTTT
j_gene: TRBJ1-5; abundance: few; d_gene: TRBD1; v_gene: TRBV27; CDR3aa: CASPQWQGDQPQHF; CDR3nt: TGTGCCAGTCCCCAGTGGCAGGGGGATCAGCCCCAGCATTTT
j_gene: TRBJ2-1; abundance: -; d_gene: -; v_gene: TRBV7-2; CDR3aa: CASSLAPPQGEQFF; CDR3nt: TGTGCCAGCAGCTTAGCCCCCCCTCAGGGTGAGCAGTTCTTC
j_gene: TRBJ2-1; abundance: -; d_gene: TRBD2; v_gene: TRBV5-4; CDR3aa: CASSLASGSYNEQFF; CDR3nt: TGTGCCAGCAGCTTGGCTAGCGGTTCCTACAATGAGCAGTTCTTC
j_gene: TRBJ2-7; abundance: once; d_gene: TRBD2; v_gene: TRBV5-6; CDR3aa: CASSLFSGREYYEQYF; CDR3nt: TGTGCCAGCAGCTTATTTAGCGGGAGAGAATACTACGAGCAGTACTTC
j_gene: TRBJ2-5; abundance: -; d_gene: TRBD2; v_gene: TRBV30; CDR3aa: CAWSFGGRGETQYF; CDR3nt: TGTGCCTGGAGTTTTGGCGGGAGGGGCGAGACCCAGTACTTC
j_gene: TRBJ2-1; abundance: -; d_gene: -; v_gene: TRBV2; CDR3aa: CASSGGDEQFF; CDR3nt: TGTGCCAGCAGTGGGGGCGATGAGCAGTTCTTC
j_gene: TRBJ2-5; abundance: -; d_gene: -; v_gene: TRBV9; CDR3aa: CASSEGELAENQETQYF; CDR3nt: TGTGCCAGCAGCGAGGGGGAGCTAGCGGAGAACCAAGAGACCCAGTACTTC
j_gene: TRBJ2-5; abundance: -; d_gene: -; v_gene: TRBV12-5; CDR3aa: CASGLGLQETQYF; CDR3nt: TGTGCTAGTGGTTTGGGACTACAAGAGACCCAGTACTTC
j_gene: TRBJ2-7; abundance: -; d_gene: TRBD2; v_gene: TRBV14; CDR3aa: CASSRLAGARFQYF; CDR3nt: TGTGCCAGCAGCCGTCTAGCGGGGGCCCGTTTTCAGTACTTC
j_gene: TRBJ1-1; abundance: -; d_gene: -; v_gene: TRBV6-6; CDR3aa: CASSSQGALTEAFF; CDR3nt: TGTGCCAGCAGTTCGCAAGGGGCACTCACTGAAGCTTTCTTT
j_gene: TRBJ1-1; abundance: -; d_gene: -; v_gene: TRBV14; CDR3aa: CASSQVVSAEAFF; CDR3nt: TGTGCCAGCAGCCAAGTCGTCAGCGCTGAAGCTTTCTTT
j_gene: TRBJ2-2; abundance: -; d_gene: TRBD1; v_gene: TRBV2; CDR3aa: CASSAQGTAGELFF; CDR3nt: TGTGCCAGCAGTGCACAGGGGACCGCCGGGGAGCTGTTTTTT
j_gene: TRBJ1-3; abundance: -; d_gene: -; v_gene: TRBV18; CDR3aa: CASSLTRGSGNTIYF; CDR3nt: TGTGCCAGCTCTCTAACAAGGGGTTCTGGAAACACCATATATTTT
j_gene: TRBJ2-1; abundance: -; d_gene: TRBD2; v_gene: TRBV18; CDR3aa: CASSPTLAGNEQFF; CDR3nt: TGTGCCAGCTCACCTACTCTAGCGGGAAATGAGCAGTTCTTC
j_gene: TRBJ1-5; abundance: -; d_gene: -; v_gene: TRBV27; CDR3aa: CASSLGERQPQHF; CDR3nt: TGTGCCAGCAGTTTAGGAGAAAGGCAGCCCCAGCATTTT
j_gene: TRBJ1-1; abundance: -; d_gene: TRBD1; v_gene: TRBV19; CDR3aa: CASSRSGGGTFEAFF; CDR3nt: TGTGCCAGTAGTAGATCAGGGGGTGGTACCTTTGAAGCTTTCTTT